The clone carrying this T cell receptor beta chain was counted a few times. This entry is derived from a study of Graves' ophthalmopathy and Graves' hyperthyroidism. Germline trimming cut 4 bases from V and 6 bases from J; bases unmatched to any gene: 10. This CDR3 has 14 amino acids. Germline V lookup: CDR1 SQVTM, CDR2 ANQGSEA. Amplification from RNA transcripts yielded the TCR beta CDR3 regions. HTBI primers served in a first-round RT-PCR, which a second-round multiplex PCR followed. TCRdb processed the multiplex PCR reads anew with MiXCR; each CDR3 protein has one entry. Here the sample spans approximately 1.2 million distinct CDR3 sequences, 35% to 40% being singletons.

This chain uses TRBV29-1 with TRBJ2-7; the match to TRBD1 covers 9 bases. Sequencing used peripheral blood or thyroid tissue (not recorded which). The TCR comes from an adult man with Graves' hyperthyroidism. CDR3 bases: TGCAGCGTTGTCGCGGACAGGGGTTACGGCGAGCAGTACTTC. It translates to CSVVADRGYGEQYF.